This TCR beta chain originates from a study of CD8 T cells in ankylosing spondylitis. TCRdb processed the 5' RACE reads anew with MiXCR; each CDR3 protein has one entry. The sample consists of almost 250,000 distinct CDR3 sequences, roughly 32% of them appearing once. CDR3 size: 14 residues. Trimming stripped 5 bases from V and 4 bases from J, with 15 bases between. Germline CDR1 and CDR2: LNHDA and SQIVND (reference sequence). V is TRBV19 and J is TRBJ2-7, with D perhaps matching TRBD1 (5 bases). Sample: blood, either unsorted or a sorted T cell fraction (not recorded which). This TCR derives from a male donor with ankylosing spondylitis or in good health (not recorded which). The CDR3 spells CASSDWPSGYEQYF. The CDR3 coding sequence is TGTGCCAGTAGTGACTGGCCGTCAGGGTACGAGCAGTACTTC.